This T cell receptor beta chain was captured by sequencing in a study of T-cell reconstitution after alpha-beta-depleted transplantation in children. Study-level results: Several hundred expanded graft clones reportedly supplied alpha-beta T cells about two months after transplant. The authors attributed T-cell counts and diversity one year after transplant mostly to newly produced T cells. The study traced high day-60 TCRbeta diversity in some patients to surviving recipient T cells and thymic progenitors.

This sample's TCRbeta library carried unique molecular identifier barcodes. TCRdb ran MiXCR on the PCR reads and lists one entry per CDR3 protein. Seen here are about 200,000 distinct CDR3 sequences, about 7% observed once, and the top ten hold approximately 5.7%. Germline V lookup: CDR1 SGHKS, CDR2 YYEKEE (reference sequence). Germline trimming cut 3 bases from V and 2 bases from J; bases unmatched to any gene: 4. CDR3 length: 14 residues. This clonotype has a handful of counts. Antigen: not known. J is TRBJ1-2 and V is TRBV5-5, with 7 nucleotides matching TRBD1. Sequencing was performed on PBMCs, taken before TCRalphabeta/CD19-depleted stem cell transplant. The receptor comes from a boy between 2 and 10 years old with acute lymphoblastic leukemia, due to receive a stem cell transplant. CDR3 sequence: CASSYSGQNYGYTF. CDR3 coding DNA: TGTGCCAGCAGCTACTCGGGACAGAACTATGGCTACACCTTC.